This T cell receptor beta chain came from a study of PD-1 blockade in classical Hodgkin lymphoma. Study-level information: Each patient was given nivolumab 3 mg/kg through a vein every 2 weeks. General study results and limits: Newly diagnosed patients and complete responders had comparable diversity at baseline. It was CD4+ TCR diversity, not CD8+, that rose significantly by C4D1. It was reported that newly diagnosed patients had less baseline TCR diversity than healthy donors.

Relapse was seen in all patients after autologous stem cell transplantation, and brentuximab vedotin exposure was variable. Comments on this clone: Antigen: not known.

The protocol was immunoSEQ multiplex PCR, while the TCRdb copy is restricted to in-frame clones and leaves out a portion. The table has about 11,000 clones, roughly three quarters seen once. This clonotype was obtained from a human donor with classical Hodgkin lymphoma. This sample comprised peripheral blood mononuclear cells (PBMCs), obtained before the second cycle of nivolumab.

The CDR3 reads CASSPRGIGTTYNEQFF. The CDR3 DNA follows: TGTGCCAGCAGCCCTAGGGGGATAGGGACGACCTACAATGAGCAGTTCTTC. The genes are TRBV7-8 and TRBJ2-1, with a possible D match to TRBD1 (6 bases). This CDR3 contains 17 residues. Trimming took 5 bases from V and 2 from J, leaving 19 bases between them. The germline CDR1 and CDR2 sequences are SGHVS and FQNEAQ.